These T cell receptor beta chains were read from a single sample in a study of control samples from healthy donors and cancer patients. The protocol was immunoSEQ multiplex PCR, while the TCRdb copy is restricted to in-frame clones and leaves out a portion. Here the sample spans around 70,000 clones, about 89% being singletons. Sequenced sample: PBMCs. Receptors were obtained from a woman between 50 and 59 years old with colorectal cancer. Each CDR3 is given with its conserved first and last residue. The order of the fields is V gene, D gene, CDR3 protein. The D gene is left open where the match is weak.

V gene: TRBV3-1/TRBV3-2
D gene: TRBD1
CDR3 protein: CASRGQGAETQYF

V gene: TRBV20-1
D gene: -
CDR3 protein: CSARPMGGYTF

V gene: TRBV19
D gene: -
CDR3 protein: CASSRAGNQPQHF

V gene: TRBV5-4
D gene: -
CDR3 protein: CASSLVGRGTDTQYF

V gene: TRBV18
D gene: -
CDR3 protein: CASSTKADEAFF

V gene: TRBV3-1/TRBV3-2
D gene: TRBD1
CDR3 protein: CASRGQGAYTEAFF

V gene: TRBV7-2
D gene: -
CDR3 protein: CASSPTGIGYIQYF

V gene: TRBV4-3
D gene: -
CDR3 protein: CASSQELGAAGNTIYF

V gene: TRBV9
D gene: -
CDR3 protein: CASSVGGAGTDTQYF

V gene: TRBV9
D gene: TRBD1
CDR3 protein: CASSPFGQGHTGELFF

V gene: TRBV12-3/TRBV12-4
D gene: -
CDR3 protein: CASTSTDTQYF

V gene: TRBV7-2
D gene: -
CDR3 protein: CASRLSAEEKLFF

V gene: TRBV6-5
D gene: -
CDR3 protein: CASSPDRRQAFF

V gene: TRBV19
D gene: -
CDR3 protein: CASSMTPVSNSGANVLTF

V gene: TRBV10-2
D gene: -
CDR3 protein: CASSDLQALGNTIYF

V gene: TRBV6-4
D gene: -
CDR3 protein: CASSPGQPGYTQYF

V gene: TRBV6-5
D gene: -
CDR3 protein: CASSLSPSYNSPLHF

V gene: TRBV15
D gene: -
CDR3 protein: CATSRDRGKDTQYF

V gene: TRBV4-3
D gene: -
CDR3 protein: CASSQGEGHGNTIYF

V gene: TRBV6-5
D gene: TRBD1
CDR3 protein: CASSWGSTGAGETQYF

V gene: TRBV7-9
D gene: TRBD2
CDR3 protein: CASSLGGGAYNEQFF

V gene: TRBV7-2
D gene: -
CDR3 protein: CASSLRQNNSPLHF

V gene: TRBV4-3
D gene: TRBD1
CDR3 protein: CASSPGTGLLRYGYTF

V gene: TRBV25-1
D gene: TRBD1
CDR3 protein: CASSEGEGRGPGQPQHF

V gene: TRBV9
D gene: TRBD1
CDR3 protein: CASSVGDRAKETQYF

V gene: TRBV12-3/TRBV12-4
D gene: -
CDR3 protein: CASSFGGGTEAFF

V gene: TRBV3-1/TRBV3-2
D gene: -
CDR3 protein: CASSQTGSTDTQYF

V gene: TRBV6-5
D gene: -
CDR3 protein: CARQQAYSNQPQHF

V gene: TRBV4-3
D gene: -
CDR3 protein: CASSRGSSGANVLTF

V gene: TRBV3-1/TRBV3-2
D gene: -
CDR3 protein: CASSQDLGQWETQYF

V gene: TRBV15
D gene: -
CDR3 protein: CATSDVGYNEQFF

V gene: TRBV12-5
D gene: -
CDR3 protein: CASGLTQGRNTIYF

V gene: TRBV5-1
D gene: -
CDR3 protein: CASSLGEGGAFF

V gene: TRBV20-1
D gene: -
CDR3 protein: CSATRTYGYTF

V gene: TRBV24-1
D gene: -
CDR3 protein: CATSDLVGPTEAFF

V gene: TRBV10-3
D gene: TRBD1
CDR3 protein: CAMRDRDRVGSTEAFF